Following are 21 T cell receptor beta chains from one sample sequenced in a study of cytomegalovirus exposure and HLA in healthy donors. The PCR used 60 Vbeta and 13 Jbeta primers. The repertoire was sequenced with immunoSEQ multiplex PCR; TCRdb's copy has only in-frame clones and lacks some. The repertoire holds 150,000 to 250,000 clones, with around three quarters as singletons. The specimen was PBMCs. The origin of the receptors is a man in his thirties or forties in good health and CMV-seronegative.

This clone was recorded a few times. The chain is built from TRBV10-3 and TRBJ1-1, with TRBD1 matching 7 bases. CDR1 is ENHRY and CDR2 is SYGVKD in the germline V gene. The CDR3 extends over 13 amino acids. The junction had 12 bases not matched to a gene; V was cut back by 6 bases and J by 11 bases. This CDR3 is CAISETGIELAFF. In DNA, the CDR3 is TGTGCCATCAGCGAGACAGGGATTGAACTGGCTTTCTTT.

The rearrangement uses TRBV27 and TRBJ1-4; 7 bases match TRBD1. The CDR3 totals 18 residues. V was pared by 4 bases and J by 4 bases, with 15 bases of the junction left unmatched. CDR1 is MNHEY, CDR2 SMNVEV, per germline (reference sequence). Here the CDR3 DNA reads TGTGCCAGCAGTTCCCTCCCGGGTCAGGGGGAACGTAATGAAAAACTGTTTTTT. This translates into CASSSLPGQGERNEKLFF.

This clone was counted a few times. The gene calls are TRBV7-9 and TRBJ2-7; no clear D gene. This CDR3 contains 14 residues. Trimming stripped 3 bases from V and 0 bases from J, with 9 bases between. Germline V gene lookup returns CDR1 SEHNR and CDR2 FQNEAQ (reference sequence). In DNA form, the CDR3 reads TGTGCCAGCAGCTTGGCCGGGTTCTCCTACGAGCAGTACTTC. As protein: CASSLAGFSYEQYF.

CDR3 nucleotides: TGTGCCACCATACCTAGCGGGAGAATCTACGAGCAGTACTTC. Protein: CATIPSGRIYEQYF. J is TRBJ2-7 and V is TRBV28; TRBD2 matches 10 bases. V lost 10 bases and J lost 3; bases outside the gene matches: 9. Germline V lookup: CDR1 MDHEN, CDR2 SYDVKM. The CDR3 is 14 residues long.

The V gene is TRBV2, the J gene TRBJ1-4; D perhaps matches TRBD1 (5 bases). Trimming left V 6 bases short and J 4 bases short, with 9 bases between. This CDR3 contains 13 residues. Germline V gives CDR1 SNHLY, CDR2 FYNNEI. The CDR3 is CASSRGGNEKLFF. CDR3 DNA: TGTGCCAGCAGCCGCGGGGGTAATGAAAAACTGTTTTTT.

This chain connects TRBV4-1 to TRBJ2-5; 14 bases map to TRBD2. The CDR3 runs 18 residues. Germline V gives CDR1 MGHRA, CDR2 YSYEKL. V shed 3 bases, J shed 4 bases, and the junction held 10 bases outside the gene matches. The CDR3, as DNA: TGCGCCAGCAGCCAGATGACTAGCGGGGGGGGGCTAGGAGAGACCCAGTACTTC. This translates into CASSQMTSGGGLGETQYF.

Worth noting for this clone: In the same sample, other DNA sequences code for this CDR3. The chain links TRBV28 to TRBJ2-5, with 8 bases identical to TRBD1. V shed 3 bases, J shed 4 bases, and the junction held 4 bases outside the gene matches. Germline V gives CDR1 MDHEN, CDR2 SYDVKM. This CDR3 spans 14 amino acids. CDR3 protein: CASSLDRVVETQYF. For the CDR3, the DNA is TGTGCCAGCAGTTTGGACAGGGTGGTAGAGACCCAGTACTTC.

V usage is TRBV21-1 and J usage is TRBJ2-1; the table's D gene call, TRBD2, was not cross checked with the DNA. TRBV21-1 is termed a pseudogene. This CDR3 spans 15 amino acids. The CDR3 protein is CASSKAGVARDEQFF. CDR3 DNA sequence: TGTGCCAGCAGCAAAGCGGGAGTCGCCCGGGATGAGCAGTTCTTC.

This clone occurred a few times. The chain has TRBV6-4 and TRBJ1-6; D remains ambiguous. V was cut by 0 bases and J by 0 bases, with 12 bases left in between. The germline V gene encodes CDR1 MRHNA and CDR2 SNTAGT. This CDR3 has 18 amino acids. CDR3 loop: CASSDSEDPSSYNSPLHF. In DNA form, the CDR3 reads TGTGCCAGCAGTGACTCGGAGGACCCCAGCTCCTATAATTCACCCCTCCACTTT.

This clone came up a few times. This sequence joins TRBV2 and TRBJ2-7; no reliable D call. Trimming removed 3 bases at V and 2 bases at J, with 11 bases between. Germline CDR1 SNHLY, CDR2 FYNNEI. The CDR3 is made up of 14 amino acids. The CDR3 sequence: CASSDVQVAYEQYF. The CDR3 coding sequence is TGTGCCAGCAGTGATGTGCAGGTCGCCTACGAGCAGTACTTC.

This clone was counted between two and nine times. The identical CDR3 is also encoded by other nucleotide sequences in the sample. The CDR3 is CASSLSSYEQYF. The CDR3 nucleotides are TGCGCCAGCAGCCTCAGTTCCTACGAGCAGTACTTC. The chain uses TRBV5-1 and TRBJ2-7; no reliable D call. The ends were cut back, 4 bases at V and 1 base at J, with 6 bases in the middle. Germline V gene sequence: CDR1 SGHRS, CDR2 YFSETQ. CDR3 length: 12 amino acids.

V gene TRBV28 combines with J gene TRBJ2-4; D possibly corresponds to TRBD1 (5 bases). Germline V CDR1 and CDR2: MDHEN, SYDVKM. The V and J ends lost 4 bases and 0 bases respectively, with 13 bases between them. The CDR3 runs to 16 residues. CDR3 DNA: TGTGCCAGCAGTTCCCGACAGCAAGTAGCCAAAAACATTCAGTACTTC. It is translated as CASSSRQQVAKNIQYF.

This clone was seen more than once but under ten times. The chain joins TRBV28 to TRBJ1-1; 7 bases are shared with TRBD1. The CDR3 contains 19 residues. J lost 5 bases, V lost 2 bases, and 20 bases had no gene match. Looked up from germline, CDR1 is MDHEN and CDR2 is SYDVKM. The CDR3 sequence: CASSLSLWDRKTPGTEAFF. Written as DNA, the CDR3 is TGTGCCAGCAGTTTAAGTCTTTGGGACAGAAAAACCCCGGGTACTGAAGCTTTCTTT.

The chain couples TRBV30 to TRBJ2-7, with D possibly matching TRBD2 (6 bases). CDR1 GTSNPN and CDR2 SVGIG come from the germline V gene (reference sequence). Trimming removed 1 base at V and 0 bases at J, with 16 bases between. The CDR3 consists of 16 residues. The CDR3 loop reads CAWSAGNGRSSYEQYF. DNA for the CDR3: TGTGCCTGGAGTGCGGGTAACGGGAGAAGCTCCTACGAGCAGTACTTC.

The chain couples TRBV7-9 to TRBJ2-7; the D gene is possibly TRBD2 (5 bases). CDR1 and CDR2 (germline): SEHNR, FQNEAQ (reference sequence). The CDR3 covers 18 residues. V gave up 5 bases and J gave up 2 bases, with 25 bases separating them. The CDR3 bases are TGTGCCAGCAGCAAACGCCCGGTAAATCCAACGGGGACCTACGAGCAGTACTTC. Amino acid sequence: CASSKRPVNPTGTYEQYF.

The J gene is TRBJ2-3, the V gene TRBV6-5; 9 positions match TRBD2. The length of the CDR3 is 14 residues. In germline, CDR1 is MNHEY, CDR2 SVGAGI. Unmatched junction bases numbered 3, after V lost 4 bases and J lost 4 bases. The CDR3 DNA is TGTGCCAGCAGTTTCCGGACTAGCGCAGATACGCAGTATTTT. It codes for CASSFRTSADTQYF.

This chain connects TRBV4-1 to TRBJ2-5, with 9 bases that match TRBD2. The CDR3 consists of 16 residues. Trimming cost V 0 bases and J 2 bases; bases outside gene matches: 4. CDR1 is MGHRA and CDR2 is YSYEKL in the germline V gene. DNA of the CDR3: TGCGCCAGCAGCCAAGATCCTAGCGGGGATCAAGAGACCCAGTACTTC. It yields the protein CASSQDPSGDQETQYF.

V usage is TRBV28 and J usage is TRBJ1-5; the D gene is possibly TRBD1 (6 bases). V was cut by 3 bases and J by 0 bases, with 12 bases left in between. Germline V gives CDR1 MDHEN, CDR2 SYDVKM. This CDR3 has 16 residues. CDR3 bases: TGTGCCAGCAGTTTGGGGACACATTATAGCAATCAGCCCCAGCATTTT. Residues: CASSLGTHYSNQPQHF.

This clone was picked up a small number of times. This chain joins TRBV6-1 and TRBJ1-1, with 9 bases lining up with TRBD1. The CDR3 contains 15 residues. The ends lost 4 bases at V and 2 bases at J; junction bases unmatched: 5. Germline V gives CDR1 MNHNS, CDR2 SASEGT. This chain's CDR3 is CASSVQGAGNTEAFF. In nucleotides, the CDR3 is TGTGCCAGCAGTGTACAGGGGGCGGGAAACACTGAAGCTTTCTTT.

The chain links TRBV4-1 to TRBJ2-7; a possible D gene is TRBD1 (6 bases). The V gene's germline CDR1 is MGHRA and CDR2 YSYEKL. V shed 5 bases and J shed 1 base, with 12 bases lying between them. CDR3 size: 14 residues. The CDR3 spells CASSGIGQSYEQYF. Written as DNA, the CDR3 is TGCGCCAGCAGCGGGATAGGACAGTCCTACGAGCAGTACTTC.

This rearrangement joins TRBV6-5 to TRBJ2-5; TRBD2 agrees at 8 bases. The CDR3 contains 12 residues. Germline V lookup: CDR1 MNHEY, CDR2 SVGAGI. The J segment lost 11 bases and the V segment lost 0 bases, leaving 2 bases of the junction unmatched. CDR3 protein: CASSYSGRGQYF. The CDR3 coding sequence is TGTGCCAGCAGTTACTCCGGGAGGGGGCAGTACTTC.